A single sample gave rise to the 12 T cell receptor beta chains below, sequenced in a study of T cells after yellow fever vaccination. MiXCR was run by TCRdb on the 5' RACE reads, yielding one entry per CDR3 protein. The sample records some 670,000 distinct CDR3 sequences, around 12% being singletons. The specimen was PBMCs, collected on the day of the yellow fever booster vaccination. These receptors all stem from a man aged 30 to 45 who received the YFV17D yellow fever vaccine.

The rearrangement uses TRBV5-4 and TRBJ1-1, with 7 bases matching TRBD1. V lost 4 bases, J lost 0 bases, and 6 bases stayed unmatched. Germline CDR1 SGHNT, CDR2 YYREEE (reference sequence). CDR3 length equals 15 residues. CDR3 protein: CASSHGTVLNTEAFF. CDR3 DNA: TGTGCCAGCAGCCATGGGACAGTGTTGAACACTGAAGCTTTCTTT.

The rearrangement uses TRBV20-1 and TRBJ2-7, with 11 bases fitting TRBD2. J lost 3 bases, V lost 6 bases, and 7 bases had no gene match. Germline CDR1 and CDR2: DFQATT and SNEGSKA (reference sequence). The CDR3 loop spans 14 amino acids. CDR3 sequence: CSAGETSGNYEQYF. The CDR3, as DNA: TGCAGTGCCGGGGAGACTAGCGGGAACTACGAGCAGTACTTC.

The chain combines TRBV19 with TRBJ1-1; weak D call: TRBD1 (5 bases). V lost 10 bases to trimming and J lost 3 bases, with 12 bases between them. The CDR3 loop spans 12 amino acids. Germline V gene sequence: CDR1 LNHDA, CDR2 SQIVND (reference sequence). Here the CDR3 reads CATLGVYTEAFF. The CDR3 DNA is TGTGCCACCTTGGGGGTGTACACTGAAGCTTTCTTT.

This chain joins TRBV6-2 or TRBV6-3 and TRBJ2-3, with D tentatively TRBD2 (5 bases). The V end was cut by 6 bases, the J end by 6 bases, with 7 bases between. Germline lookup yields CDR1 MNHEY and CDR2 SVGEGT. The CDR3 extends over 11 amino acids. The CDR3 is CASRDWDTQYF. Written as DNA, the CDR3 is TGTGCCAGCAGGGACTGGGATACGCAGTATTTT.

The CDR3: CASSNPRTGETQYF. In nucleotides, the CDR3 is TGTGCCAGCAGTAATCCACGGACTGGTGAGACCCAGTACTTC. The chain carries TRBV28 and TRBJ2-5; D is possibly TRBD2 (5 bases). Germline CDR1 reads MDHEN; CDR2 reads SYDVKM. V dropped 5 bases and J dropped 5 bases, with 15 bases sitting between them. The CDR3 covers 14 residues.

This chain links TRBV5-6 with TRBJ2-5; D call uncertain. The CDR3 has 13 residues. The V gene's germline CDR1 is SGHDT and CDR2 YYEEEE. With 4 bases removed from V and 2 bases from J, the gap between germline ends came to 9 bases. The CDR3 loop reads CASSDLIQETQYF. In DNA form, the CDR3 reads TGTGCCAGCAGCGACCTTATTCAAGAGACCCAGTACTTC. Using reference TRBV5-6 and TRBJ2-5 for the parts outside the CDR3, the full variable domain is DAGVTQSPTHLIKTRGQQVTLRCSPKSGHDTVSWYQQALGQGPQFIFQYYEEEERQRGNFPDRFSGHQFPNYSSELNVNALLLGDSALYLCASSDLIQETQYFGPGTRLLVL.

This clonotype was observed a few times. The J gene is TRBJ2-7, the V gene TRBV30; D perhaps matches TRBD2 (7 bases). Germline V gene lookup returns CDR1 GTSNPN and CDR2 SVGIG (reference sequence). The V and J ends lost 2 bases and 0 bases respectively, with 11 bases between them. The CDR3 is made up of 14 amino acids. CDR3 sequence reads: CAWSKGGDSYEQYF. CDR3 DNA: TGTGCCTGGAGTAAGGGGGGGGACTCCTACGAGCAGTACTTC.

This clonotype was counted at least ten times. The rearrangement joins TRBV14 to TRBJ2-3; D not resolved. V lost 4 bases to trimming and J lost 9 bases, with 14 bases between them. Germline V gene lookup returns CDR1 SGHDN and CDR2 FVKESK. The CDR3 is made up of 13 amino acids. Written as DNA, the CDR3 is TGTGCCAGCAGCCTCTTCGGCAGCTCCACGCAGTATTTT. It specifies CASSLFGSSTQYF.

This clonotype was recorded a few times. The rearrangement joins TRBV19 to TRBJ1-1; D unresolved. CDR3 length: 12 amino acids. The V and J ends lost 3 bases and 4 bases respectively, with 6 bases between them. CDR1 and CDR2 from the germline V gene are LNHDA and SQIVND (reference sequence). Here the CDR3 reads CASSIIPTEAFF. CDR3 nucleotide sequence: TGTGCCAGTAGTATTATCCCCACTGAAGCTTTCTTT.

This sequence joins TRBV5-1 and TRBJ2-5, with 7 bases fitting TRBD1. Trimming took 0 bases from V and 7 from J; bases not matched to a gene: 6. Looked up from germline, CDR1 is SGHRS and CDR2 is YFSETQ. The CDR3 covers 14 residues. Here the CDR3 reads CASSLGQGGGTQYF. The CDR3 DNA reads TGCGCCAGCAGCTTGGGACAGGGTGGCGGGACCCAGTACTTC. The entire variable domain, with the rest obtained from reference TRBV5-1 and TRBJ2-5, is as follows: KAGVTQTPRYLIKTRGQQVTLSCSPISGHRSVSWYQQTPGQGLQFLFEYFSETQRNKGNFPGRFSGRQFSNSRSEMNVSTLELGDSALYLCASSLGQGGGTQYFGPGTRLLVL.

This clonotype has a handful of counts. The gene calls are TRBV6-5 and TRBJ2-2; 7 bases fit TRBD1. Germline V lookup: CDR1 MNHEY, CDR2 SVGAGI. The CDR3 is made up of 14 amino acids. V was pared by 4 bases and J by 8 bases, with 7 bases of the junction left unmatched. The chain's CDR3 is CASSSRQGFGELFF. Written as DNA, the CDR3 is TGTGCCAGCAGTTCTCGACAGGGCTTTGGGGAGCTGTTTTTT.

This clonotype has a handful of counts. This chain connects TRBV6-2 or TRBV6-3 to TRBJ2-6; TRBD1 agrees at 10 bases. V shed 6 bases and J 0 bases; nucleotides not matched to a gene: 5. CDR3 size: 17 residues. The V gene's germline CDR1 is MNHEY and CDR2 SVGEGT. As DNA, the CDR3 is TGTGCCAGCAGCCATCGGACAGGGGGCTCTGGGGCCAACGTCCTGACTTTC. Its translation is CASSHRTGGSGANVLTF.